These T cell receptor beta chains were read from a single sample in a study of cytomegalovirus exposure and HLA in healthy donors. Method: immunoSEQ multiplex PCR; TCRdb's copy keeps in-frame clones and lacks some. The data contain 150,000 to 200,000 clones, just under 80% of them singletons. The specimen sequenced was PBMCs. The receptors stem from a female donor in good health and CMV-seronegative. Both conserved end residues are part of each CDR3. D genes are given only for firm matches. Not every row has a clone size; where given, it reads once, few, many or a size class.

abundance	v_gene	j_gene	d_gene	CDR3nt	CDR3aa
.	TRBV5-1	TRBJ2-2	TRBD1	TGCGCCAGCAGCCTCTACGGGACAGGGAACACCGGGGAGCTGTTTTTT	CASSLYGTGNTGELFF
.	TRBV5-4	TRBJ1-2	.	TGTGCCAGCAGCCCTCGGGATGCAGGATATGGCTACACCTTC	CASSPRDAGYGYTF
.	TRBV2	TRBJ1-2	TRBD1	TGTGCCAGCAGTGTATTGAGGGGACAGGGGGAATATGGCTACACCTTC	CASSVLRGQGEYGYTF
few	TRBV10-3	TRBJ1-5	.	TGTGCCATCAGGCAGTGGGAGGGAGGCCAGCCCCAGCATTTT	CAIRQWEGGQPQHF
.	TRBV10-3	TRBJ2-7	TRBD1	TGTGCCATCAGTGAGGGACAGGGGAACGAGCAGTACTTC	CAISEGQGNEQYF
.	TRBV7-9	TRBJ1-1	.	TGTTCCAGCAGCTTAGATGCGGGCCGAGCTTTCTTT	CSSSLDAGRAFF
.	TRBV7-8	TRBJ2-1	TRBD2	TGTGCCAGCAGCTTACAGGGGACTAGCGGGTTTGGTGAGCAGTTCTTC	CASSLQGTSGFGEQFF
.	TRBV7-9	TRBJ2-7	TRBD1	TGTTCCAGCAGCTCCAACCCCGGGACAGGGTCGCACGAGAACTACGAGCAGTACTTC	CSSSSNPGTGSHENYEQYF
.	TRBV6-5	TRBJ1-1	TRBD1	TGTGCCAGTTTTCAAACAGGGGGGTTCACTGAAGCTTTCTTT	CASFQTGGFTEAFF
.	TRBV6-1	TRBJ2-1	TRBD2	TGTGCCAGCAGCGCGGGGGGGTTTTTCGATGAGCAGTTCTTC	CASSAGGFFDEQFF
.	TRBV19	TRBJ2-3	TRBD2	TGTGCCAGTAGTCCCCTTGGGCGACTAGCGGGAGGGAGAGGCACAGATACGCAGTATTTT	CASSPLGRLAGGRGTDTQYF
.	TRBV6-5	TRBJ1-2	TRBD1	TGTGCCAGCAGGACAGGGGTCGGTAACTATGGCTACACCTTC	CASRTGVGNYGYTF
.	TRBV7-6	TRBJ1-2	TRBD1	TGTGCCAGCAGCACCGGACAGGGCTTAGAGGGCTACACCTTC	CASSTGQGLEGYTF
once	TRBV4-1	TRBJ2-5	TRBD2	TGCGCCAGCAGCCACTCCGATAGCGGGGGGCTATGGGAGACCCAGTACTTC	CASSHSDSGGLWETQYF
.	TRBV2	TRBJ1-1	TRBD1	TGTGCCAGCAGAGGACAGGTGAACACTGAAGCTTTCTTT	CASRGQVNTEAFF
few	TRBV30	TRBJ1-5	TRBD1	TGTGCCTGGAGTGGACAGGGACCCACTCAGCCCCAGCATTTT	CAWSGQGPTQPQHF
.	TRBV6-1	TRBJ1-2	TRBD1	TGTGCCAGCAGTGAAGACAGGGGTTCTGGTGGCTACACCTTC	CASSEDRGSGGYTF